A selection of T cell receptor beta chains follows, all from one sample in a study of blood T cell repertoires in COVID-19. Libraries were prepared by immunoSEQ multiplex PCR; TCRdb keeps only in-frame clonotypes and omits some of them. Here the sample spans roughly 400,000 clones, about 88% being singletons. Specimen: PBMCs or T cells enriched from blood (not recorded which). The origin of the receptors is a woman aged 18-29 years who had been exposed to COVID-19. CDR3s include the opening cysteine and the closing phenylalanine or tryptophan. A D gene is named only where the DNA matches it firmly.

TRBJ1-4 TRBV28 - TGTGCCAGCAGTTTTACAGGGATAAGATCTAATGAAAAACTGTTTTTT CASSFTGIRSNEKLFF
TRBJ1-5 TRBV7-2 - TGTGCCAGCAGCTTAGAATCAGGCTGGAATAGCAATCAGCCCCAGCATTTT CASSLESGWNSNQPQHF
TRBJ2-7 TRBV19 TRBD1 TGTGCCAGTAGTCCGCGGACAGGGGTTCTATACGAGCAGTACTTC CASSPRTGVLYEQYF
TRBJ2-5 TRBV7-2 TRBD1 TGTGCCAGCAGCTACGACAGGGGTCAAGAGACCCAGTACTTC CASSYDRGQETQYF
TRBJ1-2 TRBV28 TRBD1 TGTGCCACGCCGGACAGGGCTGGCGGCTACACCTTC CATPDRAGGYTF
TRBJ1-1 TRBV18 - TGTGCCAGCTCACCAATTTTGCAGGGCCGGAACACTGAAGCTTTCTTT CASSPILQGRNTEAFF
TRBJ2-5 TRBV28 - TGTGCCAGCACCCCAGTAGAGGCAACAGGCATTCAAGAGACCCAGTACTTC CASTPVEATGIQETQYF
TRBJ2-2 TRBV14 - TGTGCCAGCAGCGGCAAGGGACTTCCAGGAACGAACACCGGGGAGCTGTTTTTT CASSGKGLPGTNTGELFF
TRBJ2-2 TRBV7-9 - TGTGCCAGCAGCTCCCTAGACTACGCGAACACCGGGGAGCTGTTTTTT CASSSLDYANTGELFF
TRBJ1-2 TRBV18 - TGTGCCAGCTCACCTTCGGGGGATTACTATGGCTACACCTTC CASSPSGDYYGYTF
TRBJ1-4 TRBV30 - TGTGCCTGGAGTGTACGTGGCAGGGGTTTGACGAATGAAAAACTGTTTTTT CAWSVRGRGLTNEKLFF
TRBJ2-7 TRBV6-5 - TGTGCCAGCAGTTACTCCACTAGCAGGTACGAGCAGTACTTC CASSYSTSRYEQYF
TRBJ2-5 TRBV7-6 - TGTGCCAGCAGCCGACGGTGGCAGGGAAAAGAGACCCAGTACTTC CASSRRWQGKETQYF
TRBJ1-4 TRBV19 - TGTGCCAGTATGGGGGGAACTAATGAAAAACTGTTTTTT CASMGGTNEKLFF
TRBJ2-1 TRBV5-1 TRBD2 TGCGCCAGCCATCGGACGGCGGGAGTCTATGAGCAGTTCTTC CASHRTAGVYEQFF
TRBJ2-1 TRBV11-2 TRBD2 TGTGCCAGCAGCTCCCAGCGGGGTAGCTCCTACAATGAGCAGTTCTTC CASSSQRGSSYNEQFF
TRBJ2-3 TRBV7-6 TRBD1 TGTGCCAGCAGCCCGGCAGGGGGTAGTACAGATACGCAGTATTTT CASSPAGGSTDTQYF
TRBJ1-4 TRBV15 - TGTGCCACCAGCAGAGACCTTAATGAAAAACTGTTTTTT CATSRDLNEKLFF
TRBJ2-1 TRBV21-1 - TGTGCCAGCAGCATTTCAGGGTCTATCGCGTTCTTC CASSISGSIAFF
TRBJ1-2 TRBV10-3 TRBD1 TGTGCCATCAGTACCGGGACAGCCACCTATGGCTACACCTTC CAISTGTATYGYTF
TRBJ1-1 TRBV2 TRBD1 TGTGCCAGCAGCGAGACAGGGGTCGTCACTGAAGCTTTCTTT CASSETGVVTEAFF
TRBJ1-1 TRBV6-5 TRBD1 TGTGCCAGCAGTTTAGGGGGCGTCGGTCTCCCTGAAGCTTTCTTT CASSLGGVGLPEAFF